Listed below are T cell receptor beta chains from one sample, sequenced in a study of blood T cell repertoires in COVID-19. The repertoire was sequenced with immunoSEQ multiplex PCR; TCRdb's copy has only in-frame clones and lacks some. The sample holds about 220,000 clones, about four fifths seen once. The material sequenced was peripheral blood. Every receptor here comes from a woman aged 55-69 years with acute or convalescent COVID-19. Both conserved end residues are part of each CDR3. D genes are given only for firm matches. Not all rows give a size; the values are once, few, many and, for expanded clones, a class.

V	size	J	D	DNA	CDR3
TRBV5-4	-	TRBJ2-5	TRBD2	TGTGCCAGCAGCTTCCGGCGGGGGGGCCCAGAGACCCAGTACTTC	CASSFRRGGPETQYF
TRBV4-2	-	TRBJ1-4	-	TGTGCCAGCAGCCAGAAGACAACGCAGGATGAAAAACTGTTTTTT	CASSQKTTQDEKLFF
TRBV9	-	TRBJ2-1	TRBD2	TGTGCCAGCAGCAGGGGAGCGGGGACTAGCGGGGGCCATAGCTCCTACAATGAGCAGTTCTTC	CASSRGAGTSGGHSSYNEQFF
TRBV19	-	TRBJ1-2	TRBD1	TGTGCCAGTAGTATAGAGGGACAGGGGGCGCTCGGCTATGGCTACACCTTC	CASSIEGQGALGYGYTF
TRBV28	-	TRBJ1-5	-	TGTGCCGCGGGTCCCAATCAGCCCCAGCATTTT	CAAGPNQPQHF
TRBV19	-	TRBJ1-1	TRBD1	TGTGCCAGTACCATCCTACCCCAGGGGGTGGGTGAAGCTTTCTTT	CASTILPQGVGEAFF
TRBV19	-	TRBJ2-7	-	TGTGCCAGTAGAGGTCGGGGGAGCCACTACGAGCAGTACTTC	CASRGRGSHYEQYF
TRBV7-3	-	TRBJ2-1	TRBD1	TGTGCCAGCAGCTTAGAGTCAGGGGGCGGTGAGCAGTTCTTC	CASSLESGGGEQFF
TRBV2	-	TRBJ1-3	TRBD1	TGTGCCAGCAGCGCGACAGGGTCTGGAAACACCATATATTTT	CASSATGSGNTIYF
TRBV19	-	TRBJ1-2	-	TGTGCCAGTAGTCGGACAGCCCTAAGCTATGGCTACACCTTC	CASSRTALSYGYTF
TRBV29-1	once	TRBJ2-3	TRBD2	TGCAGCGTGAGACTAGCGGGCCACACAGATACGCAGTATTTT	CSVRLAGHTDTQYF
TRBV9	-	TRBJ2-2	TRBD1	TGTGCCAGCAGCCCGGGACAGGGGGCCGGGGAGCTGTTTTTT	CASSPGQGAGELFF
TRBV7-2	once	TRBJ1-6	-	TGTGCCAGCAGCTCGGGGAGGGATAATTCACCCCTCCACTTT	CASSSGRDNSPLHF
TRBV3-1/TRBV3-2	-	TRBJ1-2	-	TGTGCCAGCAGCACGTGGGGGGGAGAAGGCTACACCTTC	CASSTWGGEGYTF
TRBV7-2	once	TRBJ2-5	TRBD1	TGTGCCAGCAGCTTAGGGGACAGGGACCAAGAGACCCAGTACTTC	CASSLGDRDQETQYF
TRBV18	-	TRBJ2-5	TRBD1	TGTGCCAGCTCGCCGGGACAGGGGAGGGAGACCCAGTACTTC	CASSPGQGRETQYF
TRBV27	once	TRBJ2-2	TRBD1	TGTGCCAGCAGAGGACAGGACCTTGGGACCGGGGAGCTGTTTTTT	CASRGQDLGTGELFF
TRBV5-6	-	TRBJ1-4	-	TGTGCCAGCAGCGTAGTAGTGAATGAAAAACTGTTTTTT	CASSVVVNEKLFF
TRBV30	once	TRBJ1-5	-	TGTGCCGGCGGGGGCAGACCAAATCAGCCCCAGCATTTT	CAGGGRPNQPQHF
TRBV7-9	-	TRBJ1-1	-	TGTGCCAGCAGCAAGACAGGCGGGCACACTGAAGCTTTCTTT	CASSKTGGHTEAFF
TRBV5-1	-	TRBJ2-5	-	TGCGCCAGCAGCTTGGGTCCGGGAATCGAGACCCAGTACTTC	CASSLGPGIETQYF
TRBV19	once	TRBJ2-3	-	TGTGCCAGTAGTCCCGGGGGACTCAGCACAGATACGCAGTATTTT	CASSPGGLSTDTQYF
TRBV4-2	-	TRBJ2-3	TRBD2	TGTGCCAGCAGCCAAGGACTAGCGACTCCAGATACGCAGTATTTT	CASSQGLATPDTQYF
TRBV11-2	-	TRBJ2-1	-	TGTGCCAGCAGCTTGAGCTATGGTGATGAGCAGTTCTTC	CASSLSYGDEQFF
TRBV5-1	-	TRBJ1-6	-	TGCGCCAGCAGCTTGGATCAAAACGGGGGTTCACCCCTCCACTTT	CASSLDQNGGSPLHF
TRBV11-3	-	TRBJ1-1	-	TGTGCCAGCAGCTTAGACCGTTTGGTCAGGGGGAACACTGAAGCTTTCTTT	CASSLDRLVRGNTEAFF
TRBV19	-	TRBJ1-3	TRBD1	TGTGCCAGTAGGCAGGGGGCTACTGGAAACACCATATATTTT	CASRQGATGNTIYF
TRBV7-9	-	TRBJ1-1	-	TGTGCCAGCAGCCATGATTCCGGGAAGACCAATCTCTTT	CASSHDSGKTNLF
TRBV7-2	-	TRBJ1-1	-	TGTGCCAGCAGCTTAGCGCGCGCCGTGCGTGGTGAAGCTTTCTTT	CASSLARAVRGEAFF
TRBV5-1	once	TRBJ1-1	-	TGCGCCAGCAGCGACTTCGGAAACAGGGTGGGCACTGAAGCTTTCTTT	CASSDFGNRVGTEAFF
TRBV18	-	TRBJ1-2	-	TGTGCCAGCCGCGCGGCAGACTATGGCTACACCTTC	CASRAADYGYTF
TRBV5-4	-	TRBJ1-2	TRBD1	TGTGCCAGCAGCCCTCATGACAGGGGGCTTGGTGGCTACACCTTC	CASSPHDRGLGGYTF
TRBV28	-	TRBJ1-2	-	TGTGCCAGCAGTCGTCCGGGACGGACGGGGGGAGGCTACACCTTC	CASSRPGRTGGGYTF
TRBV3-1/TRBV3-2	few	TRBJ1-4	-	TGTGCCAGCAGCCAAGAAGGGGGACTGTTTTTT	CASSQEGGLFF
TRBV18	-	TRBJ1-1	TRBD1	TGTGCCAGCTCACCTACGGGACAGGGGCAGAACACTGAAGCTTTCTTT	CASSPTGQGQNTEAFF
TRBV5-1	-	TRBJ2-1	-	TGCGCCAGCAGCTTGGATTGGCGGGGCGGGAATGAGCAGTTCTTC	CASSLDWRGGNEQFF